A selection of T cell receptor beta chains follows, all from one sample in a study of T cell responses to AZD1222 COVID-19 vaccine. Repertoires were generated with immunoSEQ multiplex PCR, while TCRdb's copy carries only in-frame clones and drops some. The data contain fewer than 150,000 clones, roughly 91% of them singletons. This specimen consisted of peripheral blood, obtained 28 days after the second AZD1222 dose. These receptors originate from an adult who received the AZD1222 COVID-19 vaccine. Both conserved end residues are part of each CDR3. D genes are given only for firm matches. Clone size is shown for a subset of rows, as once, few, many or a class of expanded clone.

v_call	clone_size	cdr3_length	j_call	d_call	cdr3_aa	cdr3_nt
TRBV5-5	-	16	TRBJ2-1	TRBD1	CASSLAGTGTYNEQFF	TGTGCCAGCAGCTTGGCCGGGACAGGGACATACAATGAGCAGTTCTTC
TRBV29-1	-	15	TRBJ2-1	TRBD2	CSVALLAGGYNEQFF	TGCAGCGTTGCCCTCCTAGCGGGAGGCTACAATGAGCAGTTCTTC
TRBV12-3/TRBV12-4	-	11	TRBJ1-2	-	CASSLNYGYTF	TGTGCCAGCAGTTTAAACTATGGCTACACCTTC
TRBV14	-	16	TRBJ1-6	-	CASSHPWGVGGSPLHF	TGTGCCAGCAGCCATCCTTGGGGGGTAGGCGGCTCACCCCTCCACTTT
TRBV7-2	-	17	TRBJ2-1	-	CASSLAGGAGYLGEQFF	TGTGCCAGCAGCTTAGCGGGTGGGGCCGGCTACCTAGGTGAGCAGTTCTTC
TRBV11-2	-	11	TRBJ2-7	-	CASGPVYEQYF	TGTGCCAGCGGGCCGGTCTACGAGCAGTACTTC
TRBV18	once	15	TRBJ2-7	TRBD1	CASSPGQGAQQKQYF	TGTGCCAGCTCACCAGGGCAGGGGGCGCAGCAGAAGCAGTACTTC
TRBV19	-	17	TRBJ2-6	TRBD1	CASSIIRGQAGANVLTF	TGTGCCAGTAGTATAATCAGGGGGCAGGCTGGGGCCAACGTCCTGACTTTC
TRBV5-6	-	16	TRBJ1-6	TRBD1	CASSLGQGARNSPLHF	TGTGCCAGCAGCTTGGGGCAGGGGGCTCGAAACTCACCCCTCCACTTT
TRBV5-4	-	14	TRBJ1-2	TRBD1	CASSFPGQDYGYTF	TGTGCCAGCAGTTTTCCTGGACAGGACTATGGCTACACCTTC
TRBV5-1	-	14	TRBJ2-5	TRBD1	CASSLEGQGETQYF	TGCGCCAGCAGCTTGGAGGGACAGGGAGAGACCCAGTACTTC
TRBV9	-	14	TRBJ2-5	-	CASSGGPFKETQYF	TGTGCCAGCAGCGGAGGTCCCTTTAAAGAGACCCAGTACTTC
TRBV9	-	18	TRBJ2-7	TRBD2	CASSVVCRASGRRDEQYF	TGTGCCAGCAGCGTAGTTTGTAGGGCTAGCGGGAGGCGGGACGAGCAGTACTTC
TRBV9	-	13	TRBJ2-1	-	CASSVEGVSEQFF	TGTGCCAGCAGCGTAGAGGGGGTGAGTGAGCAGTTCTTC
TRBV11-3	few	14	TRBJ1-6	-	CASSHRTTNSPLHF	TGTGCCAGCAGCCACCGGACAACAAATTCACCCCTCCACTTT
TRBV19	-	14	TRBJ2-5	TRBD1	CASSLTGNGETQYF	TGTGCCAGTAGTTTGACAGGGAATGGGGAGACCCAGTACTTC
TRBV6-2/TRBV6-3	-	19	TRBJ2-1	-	CASSYPIRGRQHSYNEQFF	TGTGCCAGCAGTTACCCAATTCGGGGGCGGCAACACTCCTACAATGAGCAGTTCTTC
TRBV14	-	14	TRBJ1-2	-	CASSQGPLDYGYTF	TGTGCCAGCAGCCAAGGCCCCCTGGACTATGGCTACACCTTC
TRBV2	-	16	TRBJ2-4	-	CASSERSTLAKNIQYF	TGTGCCAGCAGTGAACGGTCCACGCTAGCCAAAAACATTCAGTACTTC
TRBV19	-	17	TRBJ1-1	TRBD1	CASSGSRGQGANTEAFF	TGTGCCAGTAGCGGGTCCCGGGGACAGGGGGCGAACACTGAAGCTTTCTTT
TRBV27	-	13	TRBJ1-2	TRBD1	CASRETGLYGYTF	TGTGCCAGCAGGGAGACAGGGCTCTATGGCTACACCTTC
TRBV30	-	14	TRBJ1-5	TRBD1	CASRQGESNQPQHF	TGTGCCTCAAGACAGGGGGAGAGCAATCAGCCCCAGCATTTT
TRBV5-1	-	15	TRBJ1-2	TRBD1	CASSSPGQGAMGYTF	TGCGCCAGCAGCTCACCGGGACAGGGGGCGATGGGCTACACCTTC
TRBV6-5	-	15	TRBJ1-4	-	CASMGSKATNEKLFF	TGTGCCAGCATGGGGAGTAAGGCAACTAATGAAAAACTGTTTTTT
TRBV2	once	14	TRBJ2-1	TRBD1	CASGGDRVINEQFF	TGTGCCAGCGGAGGTGACAGGGTGATCAATGAGCAGTTCTTC
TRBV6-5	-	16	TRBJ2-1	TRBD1	CASSYSTGEVMGEQFF	TGTGCCAGCAGTTACTCGACAGGGGAGGTAATGGGTGAGCAGTTCTTC
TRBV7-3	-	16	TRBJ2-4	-	CASSLTAALAKNIQYF	TGTGCCAGCAGCTTAACGGCCGCACTAGCCAAAAACATTCAGTACTTC
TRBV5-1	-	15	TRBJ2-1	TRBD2	CASSFGRGIGDEQFF	TGCGCCAGCAGCTTCGGGCGGGGGATCGGCGATGAGCAGTTCTTC
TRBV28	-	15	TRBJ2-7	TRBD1	CASSTAGTGSYEQYF	TGTGCCAGCAGTACCGCCGGGACAGGGAGTTACGAGCAGTACTTC
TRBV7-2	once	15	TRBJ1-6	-	CASSLGHGNNSPLHF	TGTGCCAGCAGCTTAGGGCACGGAAATAATTCACCCCTCCACTTT
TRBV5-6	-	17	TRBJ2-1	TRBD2	CASSSAGIAGELGEQFF	TGTGCCAGCAGTTCAGCGGGAATAGCGGGAGAATTGGGTGAGCAGTTCTTC
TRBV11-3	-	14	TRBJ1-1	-	CASSSLEGQTEAFF	TGTGCCAGCAGCTCCCTCGAGGGGCAAACTGAAGCTTTCTTT
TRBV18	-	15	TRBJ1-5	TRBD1	CASSPPGTASQPQHF	TGTGCCAGCTCACCACCCGGGACAGCAAGTCAGCCCCAGCATTTT
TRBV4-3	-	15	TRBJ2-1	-	CASSQEITSYNEQFF	TGCGCCAGCAGCCAAGAAATAACAAGCTACAATGAGCAGTTCTTC
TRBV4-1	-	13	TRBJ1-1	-	CASSQQYTERAFF	TGCGCCAGCAGCCAACAATACACTGAACGAGCTTTCTTT
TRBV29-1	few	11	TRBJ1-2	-	CSVARTYGYTF	TGCAGCGTTGCCAGAACGTATGGCTACACCTTC
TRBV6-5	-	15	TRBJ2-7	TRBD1	CASSHRTGAGYEQYF	TGTGCCAGCAGCCACCGGACAGGGGCGGGCTACGAGCAGTACTTC
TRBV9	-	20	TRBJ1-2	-	CASSVSARGWGDEGAYGYTF	TGTGCCAGCAGCGTAAGCGCCCGAGGATGGGGGGATGAGGGAGCCTATGGCTACACCTTC
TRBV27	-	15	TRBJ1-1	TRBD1	CASRPPRDRGTEAFF	TGTGCCAGCAGACCTCCGAGGGACAGGGGCACTGAAGCTTTCTTT
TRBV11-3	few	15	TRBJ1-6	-	CASSLRAVNNSPLHF	TGTGCCAGCAGCTTAAGGGCAGTTAATAATTCACCCCTCCACTTT
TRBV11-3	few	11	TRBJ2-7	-	CASSFRYEQYF	TGTGCCAGCAGCTTCCGGTACGAGCAGTACTTC
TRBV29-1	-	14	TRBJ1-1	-	CSVEKWGDDTEAFF	TGCAGCGTTGAAAAGTGGGGGGACGACACTGAAGCTTTCTTT
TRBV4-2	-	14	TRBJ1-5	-	CASSQAGGNSPQHF	TGTGCCAGCAGCCAAGCGGGGGGGAATTCGCCCCAGCATTTT
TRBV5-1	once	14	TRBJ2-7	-	CASSSRGEAYEQYF	TGCGCCAGCAGCTCCAGGGGGGAGGCCTACGAGCAGTACTTC
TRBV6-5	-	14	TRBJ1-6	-	CASSYVQKNSPLHF	TGTGCCAGCAGTTACGTACAGAAGAATTCACCCCTCCACTTT
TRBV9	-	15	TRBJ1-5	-	CASNEDDLPGQPQHF	TGTGCCAGCAACGAAGACGACCTCCCGGGGCAGCCCCAGCATTTT
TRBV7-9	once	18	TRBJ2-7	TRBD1	CASSFLGQGLPNSYEQYF	TGTGCCAGCAGCTTCCTAGGACAGGGGTTACCCAACTCCTACGAGCAGTACTTC
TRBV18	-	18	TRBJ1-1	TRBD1	CASSRRPGTGDGGTEAFF	TGTGCCAGCTCACGACGTCCCGGGACAGGGGATGGGGGCACTGAAGCTTTCTTT
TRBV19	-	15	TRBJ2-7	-	CASSLLALSSYEQYF	TGTGCCAGTAGTCTTCTAGCGCTGAGCTCCTACGAGCAGTACTTC
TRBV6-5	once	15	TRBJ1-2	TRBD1	CASSYGGQGVYGYTF	TGTGCCAGCAGTTACGGGGGACAGGGGGTCTATGGCTACACCTTC
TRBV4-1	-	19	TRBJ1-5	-	CASSQLGMAGFGGNQPQHF	TGCGCCAGCAGCCAATTGGGGATGGCAGGCTTTGGGGGCAATCAGCCCCAGCATTTT
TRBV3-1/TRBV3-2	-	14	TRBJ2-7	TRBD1	CASSRTGFIYEQYF	TGTGCCAGCAGTCGGACAGGCTTCATCTACGAGCAGTACTTC
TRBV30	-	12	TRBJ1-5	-	CAWGQTYQPQHF	TGTGCCTGGGGACAGACTTATCAGCCCCAGCATTTT
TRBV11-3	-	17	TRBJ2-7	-	CASSIEGGILSSYEQYF	TGTGCCAGCAGCATTGAGGGCGGGATTCTTAGTTCCTACGAGCAGTACTTC
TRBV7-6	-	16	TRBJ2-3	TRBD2	CASSSHSGGGTDTQYF	TGTGCCAGCAGCTCACATAGCGGGGGGGGCACAGATACGCAGTATTTT
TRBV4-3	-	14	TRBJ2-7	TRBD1	CASSPRYRGYEQYF	TGCGCCAGCAGCCCCAGATACAGGGGCTACGAGCAGTACTTC
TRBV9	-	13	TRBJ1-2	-	CASREGTGDGYTF	TGTGCCAGCAGGGAGGGAACTGGCGATGGCTACACCTTC
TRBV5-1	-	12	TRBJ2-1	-	CASSPTGDEQFF	TGCGCCAGCAGTCCCACGGGGGATGAGCAGTTCTTC
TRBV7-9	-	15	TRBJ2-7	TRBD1	CASSLGTGDSYEQYF	TGTGCCAGCAGCTTAGGGACAGGGGACTCCTACGAGCAGTACTTC
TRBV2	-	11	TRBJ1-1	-	CASSGGIEAFF	TGTGCCAGCAGTGGGGGGATTGAAGCTTTCTTT